The clone carrying this T cell receptor beta chain occurred a few times. The data originate from a study of shared clonotypes between healthy human individuals. The V gene's germline CDR1 is GTSNPN and CDR2 SVGIG (reference sequence). V lost 1 base and J lost 4, with 4 bases in between. There are 11 residues in the CDR3. As processed by the authors: Filtering differed because ImmunoSEQ produced junction-only sequences that carried no quality scores. Assay: immunoSEQ multiplex PCR; the TCRdb copy retains only in-frame clones and omits some. The V and J calls and clone size come from that table; D and trimming were worked out from the DNA. The sample lists a few million clones, just over 90% seen once, with 0.39% in the top ten.

The gene calls are TRBV30 and TRBJ1-1; D call uncertain. The sample consisted of naive CD4+ T cells from PBMCs. Subset described: CD45RA+ positively selected. The sequence was collected from a man aged 18 to 29 in good health. Some clones in this sample may be carry-over from other donors' samples. The DNA for the CDR3 is TGTGCCTGGAGTGAGGCCACTGAAGCTTTCTTT. It yields the protein CAWSEATEAFF.